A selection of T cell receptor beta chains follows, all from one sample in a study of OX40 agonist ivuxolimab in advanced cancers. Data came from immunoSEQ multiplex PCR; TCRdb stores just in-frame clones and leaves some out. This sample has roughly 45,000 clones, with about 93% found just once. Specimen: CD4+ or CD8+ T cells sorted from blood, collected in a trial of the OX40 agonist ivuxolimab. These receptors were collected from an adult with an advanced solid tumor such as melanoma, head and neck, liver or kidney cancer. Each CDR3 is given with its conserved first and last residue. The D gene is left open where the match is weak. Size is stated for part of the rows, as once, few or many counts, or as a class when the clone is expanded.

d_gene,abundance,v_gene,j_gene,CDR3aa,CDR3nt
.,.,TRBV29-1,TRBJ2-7,CSVTLPGLPSYEQYF,TGCAGCGTCACGTTGCCGGGCCTACCCTCCTACGAGCAGTACTTC
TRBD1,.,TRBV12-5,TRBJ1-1,CASGFLIPAGQGADEAFF,TGTGCTAGTGGTTTTTTAATCCCTGCGGGACAGGGGGCTGATGAAGCTTTCTTT
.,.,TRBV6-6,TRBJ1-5,CASSYSEGENQPQHF,TGTGCCAGCAGTTACTCGGAGGGGGAAAATCAGCCCCAGCATTTT
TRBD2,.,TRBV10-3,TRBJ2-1,CAISLALAGGTNEQFF,TGTGCCATCAGTCTCGCACTAGCGGGGGGGACGAATGAGCAGTTCTTC
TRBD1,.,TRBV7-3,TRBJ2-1,CASSLTPPDRRNNEQFF,TGTGCCAGCAGCTTAACTCCTCCGGACAGGAGAAACAATGAGCAGTTCTTC
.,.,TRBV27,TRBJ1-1,CASSLEAGVLDTEAFF,TGTGCCAGCAGTTTGGAGGCAGGGGTTTTGGACACTGAAGCTTTCTTT
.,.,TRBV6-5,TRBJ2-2,CASSYRGRTGELFF,TGTGCCAGCAGTTACAGGGGCCGGACCGGGGAGCTGTTTTTT
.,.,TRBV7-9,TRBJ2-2,CASSRRGQGGTGELFF,TGTGCCAGCAGCAGGAGAGGACAGGGAGGGACCGGGGAGCTGTTTTTT
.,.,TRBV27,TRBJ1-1,CASSLTASSTEAFF,TGTGCCAGCAGTTTGACAGCCTCGAGCACTGAAGCTTTCTTT
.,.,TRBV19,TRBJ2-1,CASSIDRDRNEQFF,TGTGCCAGTAGTATAGACAGGGATAGGAATGAGCAGTTCTTC
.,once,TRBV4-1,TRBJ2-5,CASSQEIADQETQYF,TGCGCCAGCAGCCAAGAAATCGCGGACCAAGAGACCCAGTACTTC
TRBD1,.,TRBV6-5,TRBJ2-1,CASSFLDRTYNEQFF,TGTGCCAGCAGTTTCCTGGACAGGACCTACAATGAGCAGTTCTTC
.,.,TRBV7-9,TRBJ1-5,CASSFGGTGQPQHF,TGTGCCAGCAGCTTCGGTGGGACTGGTCAGCCCCAGCATTTT
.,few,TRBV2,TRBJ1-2,CASSEGGIYYGYTF,TGTGCCAGCAGTGAAGGGGGCATTTACTATGGCTACACCTTC
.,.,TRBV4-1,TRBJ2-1,CASSFGDEQFF,TGCGCCAGCAGCTTCGGAGATGAGCAGTTCTTC
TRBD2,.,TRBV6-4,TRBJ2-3,CASSLAGGQADTQYF,TGTGCCAGCAGCCTAGCGGGGGGCCAGGCAGATACGCAGTATTTT
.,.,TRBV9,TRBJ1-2,CASSVRGASLGGYTF,TGTGCCAGCAGCGTGCGGGGGGCGTCTCTTGGTGGCTACACCTTC
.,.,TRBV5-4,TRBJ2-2,CASSLDGGRTGELFF,TGTGCCAGCAGCTTGGACGGGGGCCGCACCGGGGAGCTGTTTTTT
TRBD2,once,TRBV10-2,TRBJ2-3,CASKGTSGGTDTQYF,TGCGCCAGCAAAGGGACTAGCGGGGGCACAGATACGCAGTATTTT
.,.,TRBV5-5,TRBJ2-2,CASSFPRALGNTGELFF,TGTGCCAGCAGCTTTCCGCGGGCGCTAGGGAACACCGGGGAGCTGTTTTTT
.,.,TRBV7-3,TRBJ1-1,CASSPGGDTEAFF,TGTGCCAGCAGCCCCGGTGGGGACACTGAAGCTTTCTTT
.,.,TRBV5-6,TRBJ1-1,CASSLGRGRTEAFF,TGTGCCAGCAGCTTAGGACGCGGGAGGACTGAAGCTTTCTTT
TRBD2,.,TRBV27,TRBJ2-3,CASSSLAGGLGSDTQYF,TGTGCCAGCAGTTCCTTAGCGGGGGGGCTCGGGTCAGATACGCAGTATTTT
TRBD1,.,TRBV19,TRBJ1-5,CASSAGTGIGRGNQPQHF,TGTGCCAGTAGTGCCGGGACAGGGATCGGACGTGGCAATCAGCCCCAGCATTTT
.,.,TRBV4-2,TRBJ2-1,CASSSLVGIYNEQFF,TGTGCCAGCAGCAGCCTTGTGGGAATATACAATGAGCAGTTCTTC
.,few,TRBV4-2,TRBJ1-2,CASSFDGPNYGYTF,TGTGCCAGCAGCTTCGACGGACCTAACTATGGCTACACCTTC
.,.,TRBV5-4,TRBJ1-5,CASSLEGFGQPQHF,TGTGCCAGCAGCTTGGAGGGGTTTGGACAGCCCCAGCATTTT
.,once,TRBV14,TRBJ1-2,CASSQDAAAYGYTF,TGTGCCAGCAGCCAAGATGCGGCCGCGTATGGCTACACCTTC
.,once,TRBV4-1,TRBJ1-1,CASSQDMRVIITEAFF,TGCGCCAGCAGCCAAGATATGAGGGTGATAATCACTGAAGCTTTCTTT
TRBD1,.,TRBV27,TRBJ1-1,CASTPGRGLGTEAFF,TGTGCCAGCACCCCTGGAAGGGGGCTCGGCACTGAAGCTTTCTTT
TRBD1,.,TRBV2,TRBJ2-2,CAIRDSGELFF,TGTGCCATTAGGGACAGCGGGGAGCTGTTTTTT
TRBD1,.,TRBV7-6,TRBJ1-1,CASSLRQGVSGTEAFF,TGTGCCAGCAGCCTTAGACAGGGGGTAAGCGGCACTGAAGCTTTCTTT
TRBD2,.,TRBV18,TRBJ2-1,CASSPPRGGIYNEQFF,TGTGCCAGCTCACCACCGCGCGGGGGGATCTACAATGAGCAGTTCTTC
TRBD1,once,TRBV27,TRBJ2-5,CASSHGTGIQETQYF,TGTGCCAGCAGCCACGGGACAGGGATCCAAGAGACCCAGTACTTC
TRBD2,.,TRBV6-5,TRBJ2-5,CATGEGNQETQYF,TGTGCCACGGGGGAGGGCAACCAAGAGACCCAGTACTTC
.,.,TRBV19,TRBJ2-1,CASSIGGVYNEQFF,TGTGCCAGTAGTATAGGGGGCGTCTACAATGAGCAGTTCTTC
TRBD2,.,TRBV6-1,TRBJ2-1,CASNPLAGYNEQFF,TGTGCCAGCAATCCTCTAGCGGGCTACAATGAGCAGTTCTTC
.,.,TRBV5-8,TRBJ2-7,CASSLAGTTYEQYF,TGTGCCAGCAGCTTGGCAGGAACCACCTACGAGCAGTACTTC
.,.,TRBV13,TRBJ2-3,CASSSALGDTQYF,TGTGCCAGCAGCTCAGCCCTGGGGGATACGCAGTATTTT
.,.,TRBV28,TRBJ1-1,CASSLIRGTEAFF,TGTGCCAGCAGTTTAATTAGGGGTACTGAAGCTTTCTTT
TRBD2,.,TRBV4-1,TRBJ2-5,CASSQDPGLGETQYF,TGCGCCAGCAGCCAAGATCCCGGACTAGGAGAGACCCAGTACTTC
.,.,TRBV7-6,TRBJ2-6,CASSPGRPSGANVLTF,TGTGCCAGCAGCCCCGGCCGGCCCTCTGGGGCCAACGTCCTGACTTTC
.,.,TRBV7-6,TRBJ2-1,CASSDTGRTVNEQFF,TGTGCCAGCAGCGATACAGGGAGAACGGTCAATGAGCAGTTCTTC
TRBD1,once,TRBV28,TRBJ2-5,CASESPGTDQETQYF,TGTGCCAGTGAATCTCCTGGGACAGACCAAGAGACCCAGTACTTC
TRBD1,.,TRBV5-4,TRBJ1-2,CASSLPVDRVNYGYTF,TGTGCCAGCAGCTTGCCCGTAGACAGGGTCAACTATGGCTACACCTTC
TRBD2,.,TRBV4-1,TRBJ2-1,CASKSLAGGYNEQFF,TGCGCCAGCAAATCCCTAGCGGGGGGGTACAATGAGCAGTTCTTC
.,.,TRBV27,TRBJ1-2,CASSLAGGGNYGYTF,TGTGCCAGCAGTTTGGCGGGGGGCGGGAACTATGGCTACACCTTC
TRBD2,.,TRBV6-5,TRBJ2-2,CASGSRGGVPGELFF,TGTGCCAGCGGGTCACGCGGGGGGGTGCCCGGGGAGCTGTTTTTT
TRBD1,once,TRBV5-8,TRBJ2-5,CASSSGTGGLETQYF,TGTGCCAGCAGCTCCGGGACAGGGGGCTTGGAGACCCAGTACTTC
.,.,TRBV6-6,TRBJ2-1,CASSYSNEQFF,TGTGCCAGCAGTTACTCAAATGAGCAGTTCTTC
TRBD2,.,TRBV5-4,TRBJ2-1,CASSLRGDEQFF,TGTGCCAGCAGCTTGCGGGGGGATGAGCAGTTCTTC
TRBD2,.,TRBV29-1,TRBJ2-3,CSVEGLISGGAEDTDTQYF,TGCAGCGTTGAAGGGTTGATTAGCGGGGGGGCCGAGGACACAGATACGCAGTATTTT
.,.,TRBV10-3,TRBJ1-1,CATLNYLGDTEAFF,TGTGCCACCCTAAACTACCTGGGGGACACTGAAGCTTTCTTT
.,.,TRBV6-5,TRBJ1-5,CASSPSGGGQPQHF,TGTGCCAGCAGCCCTTCCGGCGGCGGTCAGCCCCAGCATTTT
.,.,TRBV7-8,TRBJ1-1,CASSPPGENTEAFF,TGTGCCAGCAGCCCCCCGGGGGAGAACACTGAAGCTTTCTTT
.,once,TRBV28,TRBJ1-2,CASSPPRRGRILGGYTF,TGTGCCAGCAGTCCCCCCCGGCGGGGGAGGATTTTGGGTGGCTACACCTTC
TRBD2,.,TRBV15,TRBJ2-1,CATSSNRGGLSYNEQFF,TGTGCCACCAGCAGTAACCGCGGGGGGCTCTCCTACAATGAGCAGTTCTTC
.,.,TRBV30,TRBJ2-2,CAWSAMGPSGELFF,TGTGCCTGGAGTGCGATGGGACCGTCAGGGGAGCTGTTTTTT
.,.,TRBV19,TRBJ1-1,CASSSDPPGFMNTEAFF,TGTGCCAGTAGTTCAGACCCCCCAGGATTCATGAACACTGAAGCTTTCTTT